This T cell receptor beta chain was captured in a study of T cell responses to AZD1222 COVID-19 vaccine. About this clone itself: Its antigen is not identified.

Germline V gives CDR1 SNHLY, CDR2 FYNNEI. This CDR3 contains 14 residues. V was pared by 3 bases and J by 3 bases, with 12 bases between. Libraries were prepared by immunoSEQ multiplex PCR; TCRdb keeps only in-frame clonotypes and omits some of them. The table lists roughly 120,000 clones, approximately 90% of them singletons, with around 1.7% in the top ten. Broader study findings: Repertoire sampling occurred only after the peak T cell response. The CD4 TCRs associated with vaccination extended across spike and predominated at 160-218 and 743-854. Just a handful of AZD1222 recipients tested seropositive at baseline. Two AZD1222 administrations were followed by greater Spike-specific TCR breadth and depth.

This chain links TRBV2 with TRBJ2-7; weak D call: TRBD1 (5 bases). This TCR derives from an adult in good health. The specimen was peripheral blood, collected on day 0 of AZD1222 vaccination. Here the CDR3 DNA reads TGTGCCAGCAGTGACGCCGAGACAGACTACGAGCAGTACTTC. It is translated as CASSDAETDYEQYF.